This T cell receptor beta chain was found in a study of CD8 T cells in Susac syndrome. When the RNA was reverse transcribed, random hexamers were used with an input of roughly 0.45 to 1 ug. Across 54 Vbeta and 13 Jbeta, TCR beta CDR3 was amplified with immunoSEQ multiplex PCR. TCRdb fed the immunoSEQ multiplex PCR reads into MiXCR, producing one record per CDR3 protein. The data hold about 280,000 distinct CDR3 sequences, with roughly 84% observed a single time. This CDR3 comprises 11 residues. Deletions cut 3 bases from V and 8 bases from J, with 10 bases between. Germline V gene lookup returns CDR1 GTSNPN and CDR2 SVGIG (reference sequence). In the multiple sclerosis control group, patients were treatment-naive and had stable or active relapsing-remitting disease. Negative magnetic isolation gave CD8+ and CD4+ cells; FACS enriched CD8+ TEMRA.

The TCR originated in a human donor with multiple sclerosis. The sequenced material came from CD8+ T cells from PBMCs. The V gene is TRBV30, the J gene TRBJ1-2; D might be TRBD1 (5 bases). This CDR3 is CAWRQGGGYTF. CDR3 bases: TGTGCCTGGAGGCAGGGAGGCGGCTACACCTTC.